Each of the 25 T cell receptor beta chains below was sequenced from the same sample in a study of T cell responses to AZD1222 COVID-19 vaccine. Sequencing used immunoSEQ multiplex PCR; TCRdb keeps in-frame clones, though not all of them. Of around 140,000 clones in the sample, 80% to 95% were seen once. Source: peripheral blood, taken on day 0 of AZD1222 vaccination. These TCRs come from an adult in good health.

In DNA form, the CDR3 reads TGTGCCAGTAGTATACCGGGACAGGAACCAAATCAGCCCCAGCATTTT. Its translation is CASSIPGQEPNQPQHF. The rearrangement joins TRBV19 to TRBJ1-5, with 8 bases fitting TRBD1. Germline V gene data show CDR1 as LNHDA and CDR2 as SQIVND (reference sequence). V gave up 2 bases and J gave up 4 bases; unmatched junction bases: 7. The CDR3 sequence is 16 residues long.

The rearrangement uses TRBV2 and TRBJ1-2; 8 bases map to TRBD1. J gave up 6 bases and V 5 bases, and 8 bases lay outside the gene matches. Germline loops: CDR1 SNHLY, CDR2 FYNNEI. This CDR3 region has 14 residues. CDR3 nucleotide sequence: TGTGCCAGCAGTATTACTCAGGGGGCGCATGGCTACACCTTC. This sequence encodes CASSITQGAHGYTF.

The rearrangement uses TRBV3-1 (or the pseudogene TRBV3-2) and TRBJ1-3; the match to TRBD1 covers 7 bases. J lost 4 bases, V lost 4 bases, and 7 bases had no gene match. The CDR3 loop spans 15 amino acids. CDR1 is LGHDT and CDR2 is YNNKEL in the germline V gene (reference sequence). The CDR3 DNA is TGTGCCAGCAGCCTAACGGGGACAGCCGGAAACACCATATATTTT. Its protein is CASSLTGTAGNTIYF.

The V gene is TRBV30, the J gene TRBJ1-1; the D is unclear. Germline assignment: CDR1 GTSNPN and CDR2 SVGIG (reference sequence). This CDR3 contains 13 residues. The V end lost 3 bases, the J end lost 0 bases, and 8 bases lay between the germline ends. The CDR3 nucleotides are TGTGCCTGGAGGGAATCCATGAACACTGAAGCTTTCTTT. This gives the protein CAWRESMNTEAFF.

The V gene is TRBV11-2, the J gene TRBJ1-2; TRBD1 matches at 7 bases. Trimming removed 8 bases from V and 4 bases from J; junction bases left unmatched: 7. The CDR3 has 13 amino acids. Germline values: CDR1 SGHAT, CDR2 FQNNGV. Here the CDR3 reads CASSTGSFYGYTF. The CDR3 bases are TGTGCCAGCTCGACAGGGTCCTTCTATGGCTACACCTTC.

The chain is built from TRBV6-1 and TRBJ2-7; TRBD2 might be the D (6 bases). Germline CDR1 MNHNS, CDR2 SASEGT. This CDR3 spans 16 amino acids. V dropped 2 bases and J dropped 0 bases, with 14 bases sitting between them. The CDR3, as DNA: TGTGCCAGCAGTGAATCTCGGGACTTCTACTCCTACGAGCAGTACTTC. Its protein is CASSESRDFYSYEQYF.

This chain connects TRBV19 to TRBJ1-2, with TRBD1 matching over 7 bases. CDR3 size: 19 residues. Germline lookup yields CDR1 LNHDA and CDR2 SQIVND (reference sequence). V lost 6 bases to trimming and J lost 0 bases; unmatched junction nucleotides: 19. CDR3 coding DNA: TGTGCCAGTAGCACTGGTCCAGGGGGAACCAAGGAAGCTAACTATGGCTACACCTTC. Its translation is CASSTGPGGTKEANYGYTF.

CDR3 loop: CASSPSTVGRRSYEQYF. The CDR3 bases are TGTGCCAGCTCACCCTCAACGGTCGGGCGCCGATCCTACGAGCAGTACTTC. This chain joins TRBV18 and TRBJ2-7; D gene ambiguous. The V end lost 3 bases, the J end lost 1 base, and 19 bases lay between the germline ends. The CDR3 runs to 17 residues. CDR1 is KGHSH, CDR2 LQKENI, per germline.

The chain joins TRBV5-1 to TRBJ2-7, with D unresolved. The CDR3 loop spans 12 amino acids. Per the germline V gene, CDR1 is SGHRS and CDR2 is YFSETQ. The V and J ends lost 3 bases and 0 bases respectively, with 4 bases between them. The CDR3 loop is CASSSSSYEQYF. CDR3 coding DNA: TGCGCCAGCAGCTCGTCCTCCTACGAGCAGTACTTC. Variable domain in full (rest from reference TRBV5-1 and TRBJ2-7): KAGVTQTPRYLIKTRGQQVTLSCSPISGHRSVSWYQQTPGQGLQFLFEYFSETQRNKGNFPGRFSGRQFSNSRSEMNVSTLELGDSALYLCASSSSSYEQYFGPGTRLTVT.

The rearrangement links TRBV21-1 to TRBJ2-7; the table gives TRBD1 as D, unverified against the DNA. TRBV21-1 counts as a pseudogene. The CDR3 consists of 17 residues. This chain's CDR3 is CASSKEELGQILYEQYF. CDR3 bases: TGTGCCAGCAGCAAAGAGGAATTAGGACAGATACTCTACGAGCAGTACTTC.

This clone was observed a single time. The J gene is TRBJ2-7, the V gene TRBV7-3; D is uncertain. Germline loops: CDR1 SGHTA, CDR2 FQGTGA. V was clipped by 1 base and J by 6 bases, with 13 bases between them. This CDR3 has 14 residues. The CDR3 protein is CASSLMPASGEQYF. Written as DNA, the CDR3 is TGTGCCAGCAGCTTAATGCCAGCGTCTGGCGAGCAGTACTTC.

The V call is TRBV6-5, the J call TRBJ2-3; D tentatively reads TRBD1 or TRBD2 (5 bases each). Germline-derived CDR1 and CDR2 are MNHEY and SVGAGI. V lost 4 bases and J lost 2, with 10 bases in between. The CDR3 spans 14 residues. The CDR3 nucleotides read TGTGCCAGCAGTTCCGGGGCGCTCACAGATACGCAGTATTTT. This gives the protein CASSSGALTDTQYF.

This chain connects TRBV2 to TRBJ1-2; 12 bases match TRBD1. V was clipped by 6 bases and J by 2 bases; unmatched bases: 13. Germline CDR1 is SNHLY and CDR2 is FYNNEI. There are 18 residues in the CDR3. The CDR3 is CASSTIGTGGVGNYGYTF. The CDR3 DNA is TGTGCCAGCAGCACAATCGGGACAGGGGGCGTTGGGAACTATGGCTACACCTTC.

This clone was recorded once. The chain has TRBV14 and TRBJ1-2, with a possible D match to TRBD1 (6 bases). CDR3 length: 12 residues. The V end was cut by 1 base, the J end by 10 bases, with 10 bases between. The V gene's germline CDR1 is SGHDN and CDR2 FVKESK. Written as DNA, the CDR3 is TGTGCCAGCAGCCAAGGGGGGCCCTTCTACACCTTC. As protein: CASSQGGPFYTF.

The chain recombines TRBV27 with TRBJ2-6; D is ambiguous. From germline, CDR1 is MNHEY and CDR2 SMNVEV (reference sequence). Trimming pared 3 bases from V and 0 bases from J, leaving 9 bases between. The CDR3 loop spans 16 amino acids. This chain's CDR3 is CASSFTQLSGANVLTF. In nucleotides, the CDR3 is TGTGCCAGCAGTTTCACACAACTCTCTGGGGCCAACGTCCTGACTTTC.

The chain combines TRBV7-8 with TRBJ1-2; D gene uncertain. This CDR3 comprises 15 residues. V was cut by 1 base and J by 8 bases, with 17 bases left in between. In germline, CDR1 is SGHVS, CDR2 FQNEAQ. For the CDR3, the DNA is TGTGCCAGCAGCTTAGTGCCGACCTATCAGCAAGGCTACACCTTC. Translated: CASSLVPTYQQGYTF.

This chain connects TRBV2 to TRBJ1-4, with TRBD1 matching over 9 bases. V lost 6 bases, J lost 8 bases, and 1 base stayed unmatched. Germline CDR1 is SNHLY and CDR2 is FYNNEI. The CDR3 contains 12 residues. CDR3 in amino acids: CASRGQGEKLFF. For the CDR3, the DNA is TGTGCCAGCAGGGGACAGGGCGAAAAACTGTTTTTT. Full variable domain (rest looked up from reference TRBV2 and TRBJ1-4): EPEVTQTPSHQVTQMGQEVILRCVPISNHLYFYWYRQILGQKVEFLVSFYNNEISEKSEIFDDQFSVERPDGSNFTLKIRSTKLEDSAMYFCASRGQGEKLFFGSGTQLSVL.

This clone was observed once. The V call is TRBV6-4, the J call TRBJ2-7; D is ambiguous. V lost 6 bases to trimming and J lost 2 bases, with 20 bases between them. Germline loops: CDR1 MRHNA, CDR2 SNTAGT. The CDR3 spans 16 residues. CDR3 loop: CASRAPLRTGPYEQYF. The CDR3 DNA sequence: TGTGCCAGCAGAGCACCATTACGGACGGGCCCCTACGAGCAGTACTTC.

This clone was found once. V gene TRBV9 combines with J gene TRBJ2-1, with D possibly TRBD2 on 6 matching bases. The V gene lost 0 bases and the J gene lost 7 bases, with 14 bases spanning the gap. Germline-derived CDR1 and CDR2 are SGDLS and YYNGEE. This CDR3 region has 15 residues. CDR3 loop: CASSVAGLRTNEQFF. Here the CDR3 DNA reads TGTGCCAGCAGCGTAGCGGGACTGCGGACGAATGAGCAGTTCTTC.

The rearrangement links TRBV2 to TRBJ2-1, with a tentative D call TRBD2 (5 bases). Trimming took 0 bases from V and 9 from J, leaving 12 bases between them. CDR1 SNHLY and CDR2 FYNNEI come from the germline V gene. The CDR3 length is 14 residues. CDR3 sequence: CASSEAPGIGEQFF. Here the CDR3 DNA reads TGTGCCAGCAGTGAAGCGCCGGGGATCGGTGAGCAGTTCTTC.

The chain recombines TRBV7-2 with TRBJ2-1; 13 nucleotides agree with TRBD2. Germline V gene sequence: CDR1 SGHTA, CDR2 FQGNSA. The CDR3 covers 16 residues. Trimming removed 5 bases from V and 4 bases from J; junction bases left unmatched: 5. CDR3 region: CASSPPGLAGYNEQFF. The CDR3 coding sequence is TGTGCCAGCAGCCCCCCGGGACTAGCGGGATACAATGAGCAGTTCTTC. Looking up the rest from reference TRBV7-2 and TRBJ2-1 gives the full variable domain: GAGVSQSPSNKVTEKGKDVELRCDPISGHTALYWYRQSLGQGLEFLIYFQGNSAPDKSGLPSDRFSAERTGGSVSTLTIQRTQQEDSAVYLCASSPPGLAGYNEQFFGPGTRLTVL.

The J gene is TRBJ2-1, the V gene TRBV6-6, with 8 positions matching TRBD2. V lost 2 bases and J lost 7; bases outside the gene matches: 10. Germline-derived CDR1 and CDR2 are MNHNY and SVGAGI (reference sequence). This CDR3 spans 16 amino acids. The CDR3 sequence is CASSYEAGGVGNEQFF. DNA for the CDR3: TGTGCCAGCAGTTACGAGGCGGGAGGTGTCGGAAATGAGCAGTTCTTC.

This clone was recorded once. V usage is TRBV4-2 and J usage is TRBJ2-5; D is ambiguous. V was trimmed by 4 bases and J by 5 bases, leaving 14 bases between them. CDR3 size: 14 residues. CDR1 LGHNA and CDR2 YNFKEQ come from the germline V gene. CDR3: CASSRLPDGETQYF. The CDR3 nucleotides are TGTGCCAGCAGCCGGCTACCCGACGGGGAGACCCAGTACTTC.

The CDR3 loop is CASKGLLIETQYF. DNA for the CDR3: TGTGCCAGCAAGGGACTCCTTATCGAGACCCAGTACTTC. The gene calls are TRBV2 and TRBJ2-5; D may be TRBD2 (6 bases). The germline V gene encodes CDR1 SNHLY and CDR2 FYNNEI. The V end lost 7 bases, the J end lost 5 bases, and 14 bases lay between the germline ends. The CDR3 is 13 residues long.

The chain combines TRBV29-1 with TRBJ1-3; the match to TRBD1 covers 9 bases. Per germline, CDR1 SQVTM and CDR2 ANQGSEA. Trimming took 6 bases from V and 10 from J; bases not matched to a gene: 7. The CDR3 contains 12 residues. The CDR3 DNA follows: TGCAGCGTCCTGGCGACAGGGGGGACCATATATTTT. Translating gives CSVLATGGTIYF. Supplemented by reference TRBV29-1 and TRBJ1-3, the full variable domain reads SAVISQKPSRDICQRGTSLTIQCQVDSQVTMMFWYRQQPGQSLTLIATANQGSEATYESGFVIDKFPISRPNLTFSTLTVSNMSPEDSSIYLCSVLATGGTIYFGEGSWLTVV.